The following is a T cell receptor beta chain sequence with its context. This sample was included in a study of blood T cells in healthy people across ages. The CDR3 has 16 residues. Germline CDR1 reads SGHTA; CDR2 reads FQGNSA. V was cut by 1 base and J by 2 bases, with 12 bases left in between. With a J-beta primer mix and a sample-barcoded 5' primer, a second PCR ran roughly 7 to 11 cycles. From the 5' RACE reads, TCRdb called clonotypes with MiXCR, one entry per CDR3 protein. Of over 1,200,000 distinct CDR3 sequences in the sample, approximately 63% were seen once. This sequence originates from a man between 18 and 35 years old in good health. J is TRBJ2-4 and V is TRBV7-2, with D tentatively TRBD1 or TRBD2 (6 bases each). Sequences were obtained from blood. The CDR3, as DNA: TGTGCCAGCAGCTTAGATCCGGGGGCGCCCAAAAACATTCAGTACTTC. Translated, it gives CASSLDPGAPKNIQYF.